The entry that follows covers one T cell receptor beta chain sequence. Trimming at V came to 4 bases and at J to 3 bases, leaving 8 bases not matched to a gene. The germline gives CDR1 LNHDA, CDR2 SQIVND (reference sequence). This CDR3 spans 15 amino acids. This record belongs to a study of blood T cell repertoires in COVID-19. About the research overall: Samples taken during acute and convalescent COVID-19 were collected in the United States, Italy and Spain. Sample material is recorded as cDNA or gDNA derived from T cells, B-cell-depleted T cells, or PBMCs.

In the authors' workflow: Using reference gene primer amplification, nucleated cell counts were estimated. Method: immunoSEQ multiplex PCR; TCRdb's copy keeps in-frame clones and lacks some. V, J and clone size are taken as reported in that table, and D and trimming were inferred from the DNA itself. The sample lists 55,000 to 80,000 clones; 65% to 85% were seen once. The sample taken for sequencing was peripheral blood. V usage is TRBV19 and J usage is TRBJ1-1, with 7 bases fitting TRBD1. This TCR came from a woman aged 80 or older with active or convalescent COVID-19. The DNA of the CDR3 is TGTGCCAGTAGTACCCACAGGGACAGCTACACTGAAGCTTTCTTT. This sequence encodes CASSTHRDSYTEAFF.